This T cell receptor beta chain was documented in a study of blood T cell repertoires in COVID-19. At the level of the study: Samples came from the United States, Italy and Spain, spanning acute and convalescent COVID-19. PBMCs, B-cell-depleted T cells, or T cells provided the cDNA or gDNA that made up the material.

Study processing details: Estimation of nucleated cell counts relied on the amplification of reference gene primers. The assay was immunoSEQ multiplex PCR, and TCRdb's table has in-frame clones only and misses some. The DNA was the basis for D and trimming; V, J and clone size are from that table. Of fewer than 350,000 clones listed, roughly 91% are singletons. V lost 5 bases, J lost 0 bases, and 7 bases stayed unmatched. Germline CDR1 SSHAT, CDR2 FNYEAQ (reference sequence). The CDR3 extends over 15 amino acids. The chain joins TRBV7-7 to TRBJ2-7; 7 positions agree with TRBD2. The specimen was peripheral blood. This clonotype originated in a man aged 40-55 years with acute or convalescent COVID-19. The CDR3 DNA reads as TGTGCCAGCAGCGGGAGGGACGGGAGCTCCTACGAGCAGTACTTC. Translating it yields CASSGRDGSSYEQYF.